The clone carrying this T cell receptor (beta chain) appeared a few times. Each CDR3 protein gets one entry after TCRdb re-called the RT-PCR reads with MiXCR. The profile shows about 700,000 distinct CDR3 sequences, 14% of them singletons. The source material was memory CD4+ T cells from blood. This receptor was taken from a female donor in good health, serving as a healthy control.

CDR3 in amino acids: CKTGKLTEAFF. DNA for the CDR3: TGCAAAACAGGGAAACTCACTGAAGCTTTCTTT. The chain employs TRBV20-1 and TRBJ1-1; D perhaps matches TRBD1 (6 bases). This CDR3 comprises 11 residues. CDR1 is DFQATT, CDR2 SNEGSKA, per germline (reference sequence).